This is a list of T cell receptor beta chains from one sample in a study of T cells after somatic rescue of genetic block. Clones were read by immunoSEQ multiplex PCR, and TCRdb kept only the in-frame ones, dropping some. This table has about 72,000 clones, approximately 91% appearing once. The sequenced sample consisted of peripheral blood mononuclear cells (PBMCs). The receptors derive from a man aged 25 to 45. CDR3s include the opening cysteine and the closing phenylalanine or tryptophan. D genes are given only for firm matches. For some rows the clone size is stated as once, few or many, or as a class when expanded; others skip it.

>NA|TRBV29-1|TRBJ1-2|NA
TGCAGCGTTGGGGGCTACACCTTC
CSVGGYTF
>NA|TRBV30|TRBJ2-5|NA
TGTGCCTGGAGTAGGGGGAGGGCCCAAGAGACCCAGTACTTC
CAWSRGRAQETQYF
>NA|TRBV6-5|TRBJ2-4|NA
TGTGCCGCGGGGAAGGCTCTCGAAAACATTCAGTACTTC
CAAGKALENIQYF
>NA|TRBV5-1|TRBJ2-1|TRBD2
TGCGCCAGCAGCTTGGCCCCGGGACTAGCGGAGAGCTCCTACAATGAGCAGTTCTTC
CASSLAPGLAESSYNEQFF
>NA|TRBV7-2|TRBJ2-7|NA
TGTGCCAGCAGCTTGAGAGGAGGGGGGGCGCTCCTCTCCTACGAGCAGTACTTC
CASSLRGGGALLSYEQYF
>NA|TRBV5-1|TRBJ1-3|NA
TGCGCCAGCAGCTTCGGCAGGGCGGGAGGAAACACCATATATTTT
CASSFGRAGGNTIYF
>NA|TRBV5-1|TRBJ2-3|TRBD1
TGCGCCAGCTTCCAATCGGCAGGGGGCTCTAGAGATACGCAGTATTTT
CASFQSAGGSRDTQYF
>NA|TRBV9|TRBJ1-1|NA
TGTGCCAGCAGCGAGCCGGGAAGGACTGAAGCTTTCTTT
CASSEPGRTEAFF
>NA|TRBV7-9|TRBJ2-5|NA
TGTGCCAGCAGCTCCTCCCCCCCCGAGACAGAGACCCAGTACTTC
CASSSSPPETETQYF
>NA|TRBV2|TRBJ2-5|TRBD1
TGTGCCAGCACGGGACAGGGGATGCAATTATCAGAGACCCAGTACTTC
CASTGQGMQLSETQYF
>few|TRBV19|TRBJ1-1|TRBD1
TGTGCCAGTAGGGGAGGACAGGCAGGGAACACTGAAGCTTTCTTT
CASRGGQAGNTEAFF
>NA|TRBV4-2|TRBJ1-2|NA
TGTGCCAGCAGCCAAGACAGGAACCGAAACTATGGCTACACCTTC
CASSQDRNRNYGYTF
>NA|TRBV30|TRBJ1-3|NA
TGTGCCTGGAGTGTGGACATCTTAGGAAACACCATATATTTT
CAWSVDILGNTIYF
>NA|TRBV28|TRBJ2-7|NA
TGTGCCAGCAGACCGGGACAAACAGACGAGCAGTACTTC
CASRPGQTDEQYF
>NA|TRBV2|TRBJ2-5|NA
TGTGCCAGCAGTGAGCAGGGGCGGCAAGAGACCCAGTACTTC
CASSEQGRQETQYF
>NA|TRBV7-6|TRBJ1-3|NA
TGTGCCAGCAGCTCCAACCCGAACCGGTCAGGAAACACCATATATTTT
CASSSNPNRSGNTIYF
>NA|TRBV5-4|TRBJ2-1|TRBD2
TGTGCCAGCAGCTTGTCTAGCGGGGGGTACAATGAGCAGTTCTTC
CASSLSSGGYNEQFF